These 21 T cell receptor beta chains came from one sample sequenced in a study of cytomegalovirus exposure and HLA in healthy donors. A multiplex PCR was run with 60 Vbeta primers and 13 Jbeta primers. TCRdb's table, derived via immunoSEQ multiplex PCR, lists solely in-frame clones and lacks some. The sample yields 270,000 or so clones, about nine tenths seen once. The sequencing input was PBMCs. The receptors shown here come from a girl aged 2 to 10 in good health and CMV-seronegative.

This clone was picked up one time. The chain joins TRBV7-2 to TRBJ2-5; D is unclear. V lost 1 base and J 4 bases, leaving 4 bases between the germline ends. Germline V gene lookup returns CDR1 SGHTA and CDR2 FQGNSA. This CDR3 has 12 residues. The CDR3, as DNA: TGTGCCAGCAGCTTAGGTCGAGAGACCCAGTACTTC. This gives the protein CASSLGRETQYF.

This chain uses TRBV5-6 with TRBJ1-1; a weak D match, TRBD1 (6 bases). The germline V gene has CDR1 SGHDT and CDR2 YYEEEE. This CDR3 has 14 residues. Trimming removed 6 bases from V and 4 bases from J, with 16 bases in between. Here the CDR3 DNA reads TGTGCCAGCAAGATACAGGGCCAAGGCACTGAAGCTTTCTTT. Its translation: CASKIQGQGTEAFF.

This clone was seen a single time. The chain has TRBV4-1 and TRBJ2-1; 12 bases line up with TRBD2. The CDR3 loop spans 16 amino acids. V shed 0 bases, J shed 9 bases, and the junction held 6 bases outside the gene matches. The germline CDR1 and CDR2 sequences are MGHRA and YSYEKL. DNA for the CDR3: TGCGCCAGCAGCCAAGATAGACTAGCGGGAGCGGTTGAGCAGTTCTTC. Translated: CASSQDRLAGAVEQFF.

This chain links TRBV6-1 with TRBJ2-1; 7 bases are a match to TRBD2. The CDR3 length is 13 residues. Germline CDR1 MNHNS, CDR2 SASEGT. The V segment lost 6 bases and the J segment 8 bases; nucleotides outside the gene matches: 7. This CDR3 is CASSYGGGYEQFF. DNA of the CDR3: TGTGCCAGCAGCTATGGGGGGGGGTATGAGCAGTTCTTC.

This rearrangement joins TRBV29-1 to TRBJ2-1; D is ambiguous. The germline CDR1 and CDR2 sequences are SQVTM and ANQGSEA. V was shortened by 3 bases and J by 8 bases, with 17 bases between the two germline ends. The CDR3 consists of 14 residues. The CDR3 DNA sequence: TGCAGCGTTGATAAATCGGTTAGTATCGATGAGCAGTTCTTC. Residues: CSVDKSVSIDEQFF.

The rearrangement uses TRBV2 and TRBJ2-7, with D maybe TRBD1 (6 bases). The CDR3 runs 15 residues. Germline V gives CDR1 SNHLY, CDR2 FYNNEI. Trimming removed 5 bases at V and 0 bases at J, with 14 bases between. The CDR3 DNA reads as TGTGCCAGCAGTACGAGGGGGAAAAGCTCCTACGAGCAGTACTTC. This gives the protein CASSTRGKSSYEQYF.

The chain combines TRBV6-5 with TRBJ2-7; 8 nucleotides agree with TRBD1. Germline assignment: CDR1 MNHEY and CDR2 SVGAGI. CDR3 length equals 15 residues. V shed 6 bases and J 1 base; nucleotides not matched to a gene: 8. The CDR3 nucleotides are TGTGCCAGCAGGATGGGACAGGAATCATCCTACGAGCAGTACTTC. It specifies CASRMGQESSYEQYF.

J is TRBJ1-1 and V is TRBV5-6; D unclear. The ends were cut back, 1 base at V and 7 bases at J, with 11 bases in the middle. Per germline, CDR1 SGHDT and CDR2 YYEEEE. The CDR3 runs to 13 residues. CDR3 in amino acids: CASSLPLSGEAFF. The CDR3 region has the DNA TGTGCCAGCAGCTTGCCGCTGTCCGGTGAAGCTTTCTTT.

The rearrangement links TRBV10-1 to TRBJ2-2, with D possibly TRBD2 on 7 matching bases. Germline V CDR1 and CDR2: WNHNN, SYGVQD (reference sequence). CDR3 size: 18 residues. V was shortened by 6 bases and J by 4 bases, with 24 bases between the two germline ends. The CDR3 bases are TGCGCCAGCAGCGCTGGGAGGGGACAAAGACCAACCACCGGGGAGCTGTTTTTT. Translating it yields CASSAGRGQRPTTGELFF.

The chain carries TRBV5-1 and TRBJ1-1, with a possible D match to TRBD1 (5 bases). Germline assignment: CDR1 SGHRS and CDR2 YFSETQ. V was clipped by 4 bases and J by 2 bases, with 12 bases between them. This CDR3 spans 14 amino acids. The DNA for the CDR3 is TGCGCCAGCAGCGTGGGGCAGGGCAACACTGAAGCTTTCTTT. It specifies CASSVGQGNTEAFF. The full variable domain, with the rest looked up from reference TRBV5-1 and TRBJ1-1, is KAGVTQTPRYLIKTRGQQVTLSCSPISGHRSVSWYQQTPGQGLQFLFEYFSETQRNKGNFPGRFSGRQFSNSRSEMNVSTLELGDSALYLCASSVGQGNTEAFFGQGTRLTVV.

The chain carries TRBV10-3 and TRBJ2-1; TRBD2 agrees at 13 bases. The CDR3 runs to 18 residues. V shed 4 bases and J 11 bases; nucleotides not matched to a gene: 17. Germline V gene data show CDR1 as ENHRY and CDR2 as SYGVKD. In DNA, the CDR3 is TGTGCCATCAGTGTTTCACTAGCGGGAGGGCCCAGATCCCATAAGCAGTTCTTC. Translated: CAISVSLAGGPRSHKQFF.

The chain links TRBV15 to TRBJ2-2; the D gene is possibly TRBD2 (7 bases). The V end lost 2 bases, the J end lost 7 bases, and 14 bases lay between the germline ends. The germline CDR1 and CDR2 sequences are LNHNV and YYDKDF (reference sequence). CDR3 length: 15 residues. CDR3: CATSRTDGGLGELFF. The CDR3 DNA sequence: TGTGCCACCAGCAGAACCGACGGGGGGCTCGGGGAGCTGTTTTTT.

This chain joins TRBV4-1 and TRBJ2-1; 7 bases line up with TRBD1. J was trimmed by 7 bases and V by 1 base; bases with no gene match: 25. The CDR3 contains 21 residues. CDR1 is MGHRA and CDR2 is YSYEKL in the germline V gene. The CDR3 loop is CASSQVPTGFESVILVNEQFF. The CDR3 DNA follows: TGCGCCAGCAGCCAAGTACCGACAGGGTTCGAGAGCGTGATACTCGTTAATGAGCAGTTCTTC.

This rearrangement joins TRBV5-1 to TRBJ1-1, with TRBD1 matching 7 bases. The CDR3 runs to 17 residues. Germline CDR1 and CDR2: SGHRS and YFSETQ. V gave up 4 bases and J gave up 1 base; unmatched junction bases: 13. The CDR3 nucleotides are TGCGCCAGCAGCCCCATCCGAGGGGGCGCCGGGAACACTGAAGCTTTCTTT. Amino acids: CASSPIRGGAGNTEAFF.

The V call is TRBV30, the J call TRBJ1-3, with D tentatively TRBD1 (5 bases). Trimming took off 2 bases at V and 2 bases at J, with 13 bases between the two ends. Germline V gene lookup returns CDR1 GTSNPN and CDR2 SVGIG (reference sequence). CDR3 length equals 15 residues. CDR3: CAWSPGRAAGNTIYF. CDR3 nucleotides: TGTGCCTGGAGTCCAGGGAGGGCGGCTGGAAACACCATATATTTT.

The chain recombines TRBV28 with TRBJ2-3; the match to TRBD1 covers 8 bases. CDR3 length: 13 amino acids. V lost 6 bases, J lost 3 bases, and 2 bases stayed unmatched. Germline V gene sequence: CDR1 MDHEN, CDR2 SYDVKM. The DNA of the CDR3 is TGTGCCAGCAGACGACAGGGGACAGATACGCAGTATTTT. It encodes CASRRQGTDTQYF.

The chain employs TRBV7-9 and TRBJ1-1, with 7 positions matching TRBD1. The V gene's germline CDR1 is SEHNR and CDR2 FQNEAQ (reference sequence). V shed 3 bases and J 1 base; nucleotides not matched to a gene: 2. The CDR3 has 14 residues. The CDR3 spells CASSFGQANTEAFF. CDR3 DNA sequence: TGTGCCAGCAGCTTTGGACAGGCGAACACTGAAGCTTTCTTT. The entire variable domain, with the rest obtained from reference TRBV7-9 and TRBJ1-1, is as follows: DTGVSQNPRHKITKRGQNVTFRCDPISEHNRLYWYRQTLGQGPEFLTYFQNEAQLEKSRLLSDRFSAERPKGSFSTLEIQRTEQGDSAMYLCASSFGQANTEAFFGQGTRLTVV.

CDR3 DNA sequence: TGCAGCGTCTCCAGGGGGCCAACCGGGGAGCTGTTTTTT. Its translation is CSVSRGPTGELFF. The chain combines TRBV29-1 with TRBJ2-2; 8 bases line up with TRBD1. The J segment lost 5 bases and the V segment lost 6 bases, leaving 5 bases of the junction unmatched. Germline CDR1 SQVTM, CDR2 ANQGSEA. The CDR3 runs to 13 residues.

The chain is built from TRBV6-5 and TRBJ2-5; perhaps TRBD1 as D (5 bases). Deletions cut 4 bases from V and 5 bases from J, with 20 bases between. The CDR3 is 16 residues long. Germline CDR1 MNHEY, CDR2 SVGAGI. The CDR3 here is CASSSMAGLPRETQYF. CDR3 nucleotide sequence: TGTGCCAGCAGTTCTATGGCAGGGCTCCCGAGGGAGACCCAGTACTTC.

This clone was observed once. V usage is TRBV5-1 and J usage is TRBJ2-1; the D gene is possibly TRBD2 (6 bases). This CDR3 is built from 15 residues. From germline, CDR1 is SGHRS and CDR2 YFSETQ. V gave up 0 bases and J gave up 4 bases, with 11 bases separating them. The CDR3 reads CASSLETRGYNEQFF. CDR3 sequence (DNA): TGCGCCAGCAGCTTGGAGACTAGGGGATACAATGAGCAGTTCTTC.

The chain uses TRBV6-1 and TRBJ1-6; D is unresolved. Between the trimmed V and J ends, which lost 2 bases and 3 bases, there was a span of 8 bases. The CDR3 consists of 15 residues. Germline lookup yields CDR1 MNHNS and CDR2 SASEGT. The CDR3 protein is CASSEHHSYNSPLHF. DNA of the CDR3: TGTGCCAGCAGTGAACATCACAGCTATAATTCACCCCTCCACTTT.